Following are 16 T cell receptor beta chains from one sample sequenced in a study of cytomegalovirus exposure and HLA in healthy donors (dated by TCRdb to 2016 to 2017). Library preparation employed the immunoSEQ multiplex PCR assay. The multiplex PCR relied on a mix of 60 forward primers for TCR Vbeta segments and 13 reverse primers for TCR Jbeta segments. Drawn from immuneACCESS, this table holds only the in-frame rearrangements with V and J called that TCRdb kept. Clones are partly lost; checked studies trace under half to an unresolved V gene and leave the rest unexplained. In all, the sample holds some 200,000 clones, and roughly 13% of those were seen once. The top ten hold approximately 8.4% of the sample. Input material: PBMCs. These receptors came from a man in his forties or fifties in good health and CMV-seropositive.

This clone has a handful of counts. The chain couples TRBV5-1 to TRBJ2-5; weak D call: TRBD1 (6 bases). Trimming stripped 1 base from V and 0 bases from J, with 13 bases between. Germline V lookup: CDR1 SGHRS, CDR2 YFSETQ. This CDR3 contains 16 residues. CDR3 residues: CASSLLQGMYQETQYF. The CDR3 coding sequence is TGCGCCAGCAGCTTGCTACAGGGCATGTACCAAGAGACCCAGTACTTC.

In the case of this clone: This specimen includes other DNA sequences encoding the same CDR3. The chain carries TRBV5-1 and TRBJ1-1; a weak D match, TRBD1 (6 bases). This CDR3 is 13 amino acids long. The ends were cut back, 4 bases at V and 11 bases at J, with 18 bases in the middle. CDR1 is SGHRS, CDR2 YFSETQ, per germline. The CDR3 is CASSQTDRIPAFF. The DNA for the CDR3 is TGCGCCAGCAGCCAGACTGACAGGATCCCGGCTTTCTTT.

This clone was picked up a small number of times. The chain recombines TRBV18 with TRBJ1-5; the match to TRBD1 covers 7 bases. CDR3 length equals 15 residues. CDR1 is KGHSH and CDR2 is LQKENI in the germline V gene. With V trimmed by 6 bases and J by 0 bases, 5 bases remained unmatched. The CDR3 region has the DNA TGTGCCAGCTCGCCGGGACAGTCTAGCAATCAGCCCCAGCATTTT. Amino acid sequence: CASSPGQSSNQPQHF.

This clone came up a few times. The J gene is TRBJ2-1, the V gene TRBV6-5; 8 bases match TRBD1. The germline V gene encodes CDR1 MNHEY and CDR2 SVGAGI. This CDR3 has 12 residues. The trim removed 4 bases at V and 9 bases at J, leaving 2 bases unmatched. In DNA, the CDR3 is TGTGCCAGCAGTTTAACAGGGGGTGAGCAGTTCTTC. Translation gives CASSLTGGEQFF.

A few counts support this clone. The rearrangement joins TRBV12-5 to TRBJ1-1; D remains ambiguous. V lost 7 bases, J lost 1 base, and 10 bases lay in between. Germline V gives CDR1 LGHNT, CDR2 FRNRAP. The CDR3 runs 13 residues. CDR3 DNA sequence: TGTGCTAGTGCCCTAGGAGCGAACACTGAAGCTTTCTTT. It encodes CASALGANTEAFF. The variable domain in full, completed from reference TRBV12-5 and TRBJ1-1, reads DARVTQTPRHKVTEMGQEVTMRCQPILGHNTVFWYRQTMMQGLELLAYFRNRAPLDDSGMPKDRFSAEMPDATLATLKIQPSEPRDSAVYFCASALGANTEAFFGQGTRLTVV.

V and J are TRBV14 and TRBJ2-1; D unresolved. The germline gives CDR1 SGHDN, CDR2 FVKESK. This CDR3 is built from 17 residues. Trimming shortened V by 6 bases and J by 4 bases, and 22 bases separated the two germline ends. The CDR3, as DNA: TGTGCCAGCAGTGCCACTTCGACATATACCCAGTACAATGAGCAGTTCTTC. This sequence encodes CASSATSTYTQYNEQFF.

V usage is TRBV10-2 and J usage is TRBJ2-7, with D perhaps matching TRBD1 (7 bases). The CDR3 is 15 amino acids. The ends were cut back, 10 bases at V and 3 bases at J, with 22 bases in the middle. The V gene's germline CDR1 is WSHSY and CDR2 SAAADI. This CDR3 is CATSRRAGGDYEQYV. The CDR3 DNA reads TGCGCCACCAGCAGGAGGGCAGGGGGAGACTACGAGCAGTACGTC.

This clone was seen a few times. The V call is TRBV29-1, the J call TRBJ2-1; D unclear. V was cut by 4 bases and J by 5 bases, with 3 bases left in between. CDR3 length equals 10 residues. The germline gives CDR1 SQVTM, CDR2 ANQGSEA. The CDR3 sequence: CSVADNEQFF. The CDR3 DNA is TGCAGCGTTGCGGACAATGAGCAGTTCTTC.

There are a few counts of this clone. The chain carries TRBV13 and TRBJ2-5; 9 nucleotides agree with TRBD2. Germline CDR1 is PRHDT and CDR2 is FYEKMQ (reference sequence). The CDR3 loop spans 15 amino acids. V lost 5 bases, J lost 5 bases, and 9 bases stayed unmatched. In nucleotides, the CDR3 is TGTGCCAGCAGCCCCCCCCTAGCGGGGCGGGAGACCCAGTACTTC. Its protein product is CASSPPLAGRETQYF.

The rearrangement links TRBV10-3 to TRBJ2-1; 11 bases agree with TRBD2. This CDR3 has 14 amino acids. The germline V gene has CDR1 ENHRY and CDR2 SYGVKD. The V and J ends lost 3 bases and 9 bases, in that order; junction bases with no gene match: 4. The CDR3 region is CAISDRSGGGEQFF. The CDR3 DNA sequence: TGTGCCATCAGTGACCGTAGCGGGGGGGGTGAGCAGTTCTTC.

This clone has more than one count but fewer than ten. This chain connects TRBV6-6 to TRBJ1-4; a possible D gene is TRBD1 (5 bases). The CDR3 contains 15 residues. V lost 6 bases and J 7 bases, leaving 18 bases between the germline ends. Per germline, CDR1 MNHNY and CDR2 SVGAGI (reference sequence). The CDR3 nucleotides are TGTGCCAGCAGCCCAAGCCTGGGGCAAGGTGAAAAACTGTTTTTT. This gives the protein CASSPSLGQGEKLFF.

The sample holds a few counts of this clone. The rearrangement links TRBV29-1 to TRBJ2-5; D remains unclear. There are 12 residues in the CDR3. The germline V and J ends were trimmed by 7 bases and 0 bases, with 9 bases remaining between them. CDR1 and CDR2 from the germline V gene are SQVTM and ANQGSEA. The CDR3 sequence is CSAARHQETQYF. Written as DNA, the CDR3 is TGCAGCGCCGCGAGGCACCAAGAGACCCAGTACTTC.

This clone was seen only a few times. The V and J genes are TRBV9 and TRBJ2-7; D is perhaps TRBD2 (6 bases). Trimming stripped 4 bases from V and 6 bases from J, with 14 bases between. This CDR3 spans 13 amino acids. Germline CDR1 SGDLS, CDR2 YYNGEE. CDR3 amino acids: CASSSPGGSEQYF. CDR3 in DNA: TGTGCCAGCAGCTCCCCCGGGGGAAGCGAGCAGTACTTC.

The rearrangement uses TRBV6-1 and TRBJ1-6; perhaps TRBD1 as D (6 bases). Looked up from germline, CDR1 is MNHNS and CDR2 is SASEGT. Trimming left V 7 bases short and J 7 bases short, with 11 bases between. The CDR3 length is 13 residues. The CDR3 bases are TGTGCCAGCAAGAACAGGGAAAATTCACCCCTCCACTTT. Residues: CASKNRENSPLHF.

This clone was counted a few times. The J gene is TRBJ2-5, the V gene TRBV11-1, with D maybe TRBD2 (6 bases). CDR1 is SGHAT, CDR2 FQDESV, per germline (reference sequence). The CDR3 is 15 residues long. Trimming shortened V by 6 bases and J by 1 base, and 15 bases separated the two germline ends. CDR3 in amino acids: CASRTGTLLQETQYF. The CDR3 region has the DNA TGTGCCAGCAGAACCGGGACTCTCCTCCAAGAGACCCAGTACTTC.

This clone was detected a few times. The V call is TRBV7-2, the J call TRBJ2-1; a possible D gene is TRBD2 (7 bases). The CDR3 is 15 amino acids. V was pared by 1 base and J by 8 bases, with 15 bases between. Germline V CDR1 and CDR2: SGHTA, FQGNSA. The CDR3 region has the DNA TGTGCCAGCAGCTTAGAGAGGGGGGGCCAGCATGAGCAGTTCTTC. It encodes CASSLERGGQHEQFF.